The 27 T cell receptor beta chains presented below share a single source sample, sequenced in a study of Ad26.COV2.S vaccination and SARS-CoV-2 variants. Data came from immunoSEQ multiplex PCR; TCRdb stores just in-frame clones and leaves some out. The sample shows 300,000 to 400,000 clones, about nine tenths of them seen only once. The treatment was: about 20 received Ad26.COV2.S at low or high dose, single or two shots; about 5 received placebo; per-sample allocation not given. Sampling was performed 63 days after the first vaccine or placebo injection. The sample in question was peripheral blood, obtained in a trial of Ad26.COV2.S vaccine versus placebo. The receptors come from a person between 18 and 60 years old who received the Ad26.COV2.S COVID-19 vaccine or a placebo.

This rearrangement joins TRBV15 to TRBJ2-3; 7 bases map to TRBD1. The CDR3 is made up of 15 amino acids. With V trimmed by 5 bases and J by 4 bases, 9 bases remained unmatched. The V gene's germline CDR1 is LNHNV and CDR2 YYDKDF (reference sequence). DNA of the CDR3: TGTGCCACCAGCGGAACAGGGGCCTGGTCAGATACGCAGTATTTT. Amino acids: CATSGTGAWSDTQYF. Full variable domain (missing parts from reference TRBV15 and TRBJ2-3): DAMVIQNPRYQVTQFGKPVTLSCSQTLNHNVMYWYQQKSSQAPKLLFHYYDKDFNNEADTPDNFQSRRPNTSFCFLDIRSPGLGDTAMYLCATSGTGAWSDTQYFGPGTRLTVL.

V gene TRBV6-6 combines with J gene TRBJ1-1; unclear D gene. The CDR3 consists of 15 residues. V gave up 0 bases and J gave up 8 bases, with 16 bases separating them. Germline V lookup: CDR1 MNHNY, CDR2 SVGAGI (reference sequence). CDR3 protein: CASSYSDTVSLEAFF. The DNA for the CDR3 is TGTGCCAGCAGTTACTCGGATACCGTCTCCTTGGAAGCTTTCTTT.

CDR3 nucleotide sequence: TGTGCCAGCAGTCTCGACAGGGGAGAAGGAGATCAGCCCCAGCATTTT. This sequence encodes CASSLDRGEGDQPQHF. The V and J genes are TRBV6-2 or TRBV6-3 and TRBJ1-5; 8 bases agree with TRBD1. CDR1 is MNHEY and CDR2 is SVGEGT in the germline V gene. The CDR3 is made up of 16 amino acids. V trimming: 5 bases; J trimming: 5 bases; junction bases outside the gene matches: 11.

This chain links TRBV5-1 with TRBJ2-5, with unresolved D. Between the trimmed V and J ends, which lost 4 bases and 1 base, there was a span of 17 bases. The CDR3 sequence is 16 residues long. Germline CDR1 SGHRS, CDR2 YFSETQ. Written as DNA, the CDR3 is TGCGCCAGCAGCCGTCGGGTCGGGCCACTCCAAGAGACCCAGTACTTC. This encodes CASSRRVGPLQETQYF.

The chain employs TRBV30 and TRBJ1-1; 7 nucleotides agree with TRBD1. The CDR3 consists of 12 residues. J lost 0 bases, V lost 8 bases, and 3 bases had no gene match. Germline-derived CDR1 and CDR2 are GTSNPN and SVGIG (reference sequence). CDR3 amino acids: CARDRLNTEAFF. Written as DNA, the CDR3 is TGTGCCAGGGACAGATTGAACACTGAAGCTTTCTTT.

The rearrangement uses TRBV9 and TRBJ1-1, with D unclear. The CDR3 consists of 13 residues. From germline, CDR1 is SGDLS and CDR2 YYNGEE. V gave up 0 bases and J gave up 5 bases, with 8 bases separating them. The CDR3 region is CASSVDGWTEAFF. DNA of the CDR3: TGTGCCAGCAGCGTAGATGGGTGGACTGAAGCTTTCTTT.

The J gene is TRBJ2-2, the V gene TRBV3-1 (or the pseudogene TRBV3-2), with 8 bases fitting TRBD1. This CDR3 comprises 15 residues. V lost 4 bases and J lost 0; bases outside the gene matches: 1. Looked up from germline, CDR1 is LGHDT and CDR2 is YNNKEL (reference sequence). CDR3 amino acids: CASSPDRANTGELFF. Written as DNA, the CDR3 is TGTGCCAGCAGCCCGGACAGGGCGAACACCGGGGAGCTGTTTTTT.

V usage is TRBV5-6 and J usage is TRBJ2-2; D is uncertain. The CDR3 runs to 13 residues. V was shortened by 8 bases and J by 1 base, with 9 bases between the two germline ends. Germline V gene lookup returns CDR1 SGHDT and CDR2 YYEEEE. The CDR3 DNA follows: TGTGCCAGTGATATCCGGAACACCGGGGAGCTGTTTTTT. This gives the protein CASDIRNTGELFF. The full variable domain, in which reference TRBV5-6 and TRBJ2-2 provide the parts outside the CDR3, is DAGVTQSPTHLIKTRGQQVTLRCSPKSGHDTVSWYQQALGQGPQFIFQYYEEEERQRGNFPDRFSGHQFPNYSSELNVNALLLGDSALYLCASDIRNTGELFFGEGSRLTVL.

This chain joins TRBV2 and TRBJ2-5, with 10 bases lining up with TRBD1. CDR1 is SNHLY, CDR2 FYNNEI, per germline. V shed 2 bases, J shed 4 bases, and the junction held 10 bases outside the gene matches. The CDR3 runs to 17 residues. For the CDR3, the DNA is TGTGCCAGCAGTGAAAGGGACAGGGGTAGATGTGCAGAGACCCAGTACTTC. Its protein product is CASSERDRGRCAETQYF.

This chain connects TRBV11-2 to TRBJ1-2; D possibly corresponds to TRBD1 (6 bases). Germline V gene lookup returns CDR1 SGHAT and CDR2 FQNNGV. V was trimmed by 1 base and J by 4 bases, leaving 16 bases between them. CDR3 length equals 16 residues. The CDR3 DNA reads as TGTGCCAGCAGCTTAGGGTTACAGGGCGGGTTCTATGGCTACACCTTC. The encoded protein is CASSLGLQGGFYGYTF. Together with reference TRBV11-2 and TRBJ1-2, the CDR3 gives the full variable domain: EAGVAQSPRYKIIEKRQSVAFWCNPISGHATLYWYQQILGQGPKLLIQFQNNGVVDDSQLPKDRFSAERLKGVDSTLKIQPAKLEDSAVYLCASSLGLQGGFYGYTFGSGTRLTVV.

The genes are TRBV6-5 and TRBJ2-7; D perhaps matches TRBD1 (6 bases). This CDR3 has 14 amino acids. Germline V lookup: CDR1 MNHEY, CDR2 SVGAGI. The germline V and J ends were trimmed by 6 bases and 6 bases, with 18 bases remaining between them. The CDR3 DNA reads TGTGCCAGCAGACCCAGGGGTGGGATAACCGAGCAGTACTTC. The encoded protein is CASRPRGGITEQYF.

The chain combines TRBV5-1 with TRBJ2-1; 9 nucleotides match TRBD1. Germline V gene sequence: CDR1 SGHRS, CDR2 YFSETQ. Trimming cost V 1 base and J 2 bases; bases outside gene matches: 7. This CDR3 has 17 residues. CDR3 protein: CASSLRKGQGTYNEQFF. The CDR3 nucleotides read TGCGCCAGCAGCTTGCGGAAGGGACAGGGTACCTACAATGAGCAGTTCTTC.

The chain uses TRBV3-1 (or the pseudogene TRBV3-2) and TRBJ1-2; perhaps TRBD1 as D (6 bases). The germline V gene encodes CDR1 LGHDT and CDR2 YNNKEL (reference sequence). V was cut by 3 bases and J by 7 bases, with 12 bases left in between. This CDR3 contains 13 residues. The CDR3 loop is CASSHQRGFGYTF. CDR3 sequence (DNA): TGTGCCAGCAGCCACCAGAGGGGGTTTGGCTACACCTTC.

A remark on this clone: The sample carries other DNA sequences with the same CDR3. The CDR3 is CASSSSEKLFF. The CDR3 region has the DNA TGTGCCAGCAGCTCATCGGAAAAACTGTTTTTT. V and J are TRBV7-9 and TRBJ1-4; no clear D gene. This CDR3 is 11 amino acids long. In germline, CDR1 is SEHNR, CDR2 FQNEAQ (reference sequence). V was pared by 4 bases and J by 8 bases, with 5 bases between.

The genes are TRBV7-2 and TRBJ2-5, with 7 bases that match TRBD1. With V trimmed by 5 bases and J by 1 base, 4 bases remained unmatched. Germline V gene data show CDR1 as SGHTA and CDR2 as FQGNSA. CDR3 length: 14 residues. The CDR3 here is CASSPGQSQETQYF. The CDR3, as DNA: TGTGCCAGCAGCCCGGGACAGTCCCAAGAGACCCAGTACTTC.

This rearrangement joins TRBV7-9 to TRBJ2-4; 10 positions match TRBD2. CDR1 is SEHNR, CDR2 FQNEAQ, per germline (reference sequence). The CDR3 is 19 amino acids. V shed 2 bases and J 2 bases; nucleotides not matched to a gene: 12. DNA of the CDR3: TGTGCCAGCAGCTTATCGTTAGCGGGGGGATTTTTTACCAAAAACATTCAGTACTTC. Its protein product is CASSLSLAGGFFTKNIQYF.

V usage is TRBV11-2 and J usage is TRBJ2-1; 9 positions agree with TRBD1. The V gene end was trimmed by 5 bases and the J gene end by 4 bases; junction bases not matched to a gene: 3. CDR3 size: 14 residues. CDR1 is SGHAT, CDR2 FQNNGV, per germline. CDR3 sequence (DNA): TGTGCCAGCAGCCCCGGGACAGGGTACAATGAGCAGTTCTTC. As protein: CASSPGTGYNEQFF.

The genes are TRBV10-3 and TRBJ2-1; D possibly corresponds to TRBD1 (6 bases). This CDR3 region has 14 residues. Germline lookup yields CDR1 ENHRY and CDR2 SYGVKD. Trimming pared 11 bases from V and 7 bases from J, leaving 21 bases between. This chain's CDR3 is CASGDPGMWNEQFF. As DNA, the CDR3 is TGTGCCTCAGGGGACCCGGGGATGTGGAATGAGCAGTTCTTC.

The J gene is TRBJ2-7, the V gene TRBV20-1; D gene uncertain. The ends were cut back, 3 bases at V and 2 bases at J, with 5 bases in the middle. The CDR3 runs to 11 residues. The V gene's germline CDR1 is DFQATT and CDR2 SNEGSKA (reference sequence). CDR3 protein: CSASPAYEQYF. DNA of the CDR3: TGCAGTGCTAGTCCAGCCTACGAGCAGTACTTC.

The rearrangement joins TRBV18 to TRBJ2-7, with no clear D. Trimming took 1 base from V and 4 from J, leaving 2 bases between them. CDR3 length equals 11 residues. Germline CDR1 and CDR2: KGHSH and LQKENI. CDR3 amino acids: CASSPQYEQYF. The CDR3 region has the DNA TGTGCCAGCTCACCACAGTACGAGCAGTACTTC.

The J gene is TRBJ2-3, the V gene TRBV11-3; 9 positions match TRBD2. With V trimmed by 1 base and J by 5 bases, 7 bases remained unmatched. The germline CDR1 and CDR2 sequences are SGHNT and YENEEA. The CDR3 has 16 amino acids. CDR3 amino acids: CASSLGRGGVVDTQYF. CDR3 coding DNA: TGTGCCAGCAGCTTAGGGCGCGGGGGGGTTGTAGATACGCAGTATTTT.

There are a few counts of this clone. The chain links TRBV5-4 to TRBJ2-7; tentative D call: TRBD1 (5 bases). Germline CDR1 is SGHNT and CDR2 is YYREEE (reference sequence). The CDR3 extends over 13 amino acids. Trimming pared 3 bases from V and 7 bases from J, leaving 14 bases between. CDR3 amino acids: CASSYPWGREQYF. CDR3 coding DNA: TGTGCCAGCAGCTACCCTTGGGGCCGTGAGCAGTACTTC. Together with reference TRBV5-4 and TRBJ2-7, the CDR3 gives the full variable domain: ETGVTQSPTHLIKTRGQQVTLRCSSQSGHNTVSWYQQALGQGPQFIFQYYREEENGRGNFPPRFSGLQFPNYSSELNVNALELDDSALYLCASSYPWGREQYFGPGTRLTVT.

This chain joins TRBV14 and TRBJ2-7, with D perhaps TRBD1 (7 bases). The V gene lost 2 bases and the J gene lost 6 bases, with 20 bases spanning the gap. CDR3 size: 16 residues. Germline V CDR1 and CDR2: SGHDN, FVKESK. CDR3 protein: CASSQSTGSPGVEQYF. The CDR3 region has the DNA TGTGCCAGCAGCCAATCGACAGGGTCGCCGGGGGTCGAGCAGTACTTC.

This clone was counted a single time. The CDR3, as DNA: TGCAGTGCTATTGAGGGGGGCGTCACTGAAGCTTTCTTT. Protein product: CSAIEGGVTEAFF. This chain links TRBV20-1 with TRBJ1-1; D possibly corresponds to TRBD1 (6 bases). Deletions cut 4 bases from V and 4 bases from J, with 13 bases between. Germline CDR1 DFQATT, CDR2 SNEGSKA (reference sequence). CDR3 size: 13 residues.

This clone has just one count. The CDR3 loop is CAWSAGSGTIYF. Here the CDR3 DNA reads TGTGCCTGGAGTGCCGGATCGGGCACCATATATTTT. The rearrangement links TRBV30 to TRBJ1-3; D gene uncertain. The CDR3 totals 12 residues. The germline V and J ends were trimmed by 1 base and 9 bases, with 10 bases remaining between them. Germline V gives CDR1 GTSNPN, CDR2 SVGIG (reference sequence).

This clone has a single count. The rearrangement uses TRBV5-1 and TRBJ2-5, with TRBD1 as a possible D gene (6 bases). CDR1 is SGHRS, CDR2 YFSETQ, per germline. The CDR3 is made up of 12 amino acids. V lost 4 bases and J 5 bases, leaving 9 bases between the germline ends. The CDR3 sequence: CASSRTVETQYF. In nucleotides, the CDR3 is TGCGCCAGCAGCCGGACAGTGGAGACCCAGTACTTC.

The chain uses TRBV4-3 and TRBJ2-7, with 8 nucleotides matching TRBD2. This CDR3 contains 16 residues. Germline V lookup: CDR1 LGHNA, CDR2 YSLEER. The V segment lost 0 bases and the J segment 3 bases; nucleotides outside the gene matches: 7. The CDR3: CASSQDSGTALYEQYF. The CDR3 bases are TGCGCCAGCAGCCAAGATAGCGGGACGGCCCTCTACGAGCAGTACTTC.